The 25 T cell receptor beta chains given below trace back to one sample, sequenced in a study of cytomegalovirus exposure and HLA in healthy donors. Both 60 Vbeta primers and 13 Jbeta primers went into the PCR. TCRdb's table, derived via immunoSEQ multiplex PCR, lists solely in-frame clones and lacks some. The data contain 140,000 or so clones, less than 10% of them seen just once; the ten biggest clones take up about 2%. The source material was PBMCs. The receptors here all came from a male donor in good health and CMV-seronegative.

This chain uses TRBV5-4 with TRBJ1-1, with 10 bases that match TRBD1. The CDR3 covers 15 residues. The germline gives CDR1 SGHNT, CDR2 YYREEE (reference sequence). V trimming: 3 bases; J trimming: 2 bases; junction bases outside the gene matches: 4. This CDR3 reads CASSSGTGENTEAFF. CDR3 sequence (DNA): TGTGCCAGCAGCTCTGGGACAGGGGAAAACACTGAAGCTTTCTTT. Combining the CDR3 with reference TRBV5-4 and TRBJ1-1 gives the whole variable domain ETGVTQSPTHLIKTRGQQVTLRCSSQSGHNTVSWYQQALGQGPQFIFQYYREEENGRGNFPPRFSGLQFPNYSSELNVNALELDDSALYLCASSSGTGENTEAFFGQGTRLTVV.

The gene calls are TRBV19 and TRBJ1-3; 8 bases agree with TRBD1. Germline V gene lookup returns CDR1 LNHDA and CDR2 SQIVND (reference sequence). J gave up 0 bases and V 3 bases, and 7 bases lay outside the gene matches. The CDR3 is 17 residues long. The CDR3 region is CASSIRTGGNSGNTIYF. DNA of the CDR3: TGTGCCAGTAGTATTCGCACAGGGGGGAACTCTGGAAACACCATATATTTT. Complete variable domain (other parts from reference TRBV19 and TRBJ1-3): DGGITQSPKYLFRKEGQNVTLSCEQNLNHDAMYWYRQDPGQGLRLIYYSQIVNDFQKGDIAEGYSVSREKKESFPLTVTSAQKNPTAFYLCASSIRTGGNSGNTIYFGEGSWLTVV.

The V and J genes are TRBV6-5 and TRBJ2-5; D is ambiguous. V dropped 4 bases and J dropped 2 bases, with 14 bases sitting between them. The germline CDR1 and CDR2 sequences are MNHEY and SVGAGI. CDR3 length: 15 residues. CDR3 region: CASSSPFRSQETQYF. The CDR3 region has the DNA TGTGCCAGCAGTTCTCCATTCCGGAGTCAAGAGACCCAGTACTTC.

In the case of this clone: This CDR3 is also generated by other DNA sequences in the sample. The CDR3 DNA reads as TGCGCCAGCAGCCAAGACAGCGGGGTATACTACAATGAGCAGTTCTTC. Translating gives CASSQDSGVYYNEQFF. V is TRBV4-3 and J is TRBJ2-1, with 7 nucleotides matching TRBD2. Germline CDR1 reads LGHNA; CDR2 reads YSLEER. The CDR3 sequence is 16 residues long. The V and J ends lost 0 bases and 3 bases, in that order; junction bases with no gene match: 5.

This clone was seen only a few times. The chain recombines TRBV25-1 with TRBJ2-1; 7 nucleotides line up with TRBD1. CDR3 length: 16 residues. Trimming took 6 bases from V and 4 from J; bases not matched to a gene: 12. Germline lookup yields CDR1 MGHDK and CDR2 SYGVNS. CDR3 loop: CASSVTGTAQYNEQFF. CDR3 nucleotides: TGTGCCAGCAGCGTTACCGGGACAGCACAATACAATGAGCAGTTCTTC.

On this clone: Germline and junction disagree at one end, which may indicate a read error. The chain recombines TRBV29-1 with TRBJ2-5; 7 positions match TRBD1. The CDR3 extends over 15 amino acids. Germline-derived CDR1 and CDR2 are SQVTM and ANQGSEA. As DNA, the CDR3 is TGCAGCGTTTTCCTGTTTGGACAGGCCCAAGGGACCCAGTACTTC. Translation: CSVFLFGQAQGTQYF.

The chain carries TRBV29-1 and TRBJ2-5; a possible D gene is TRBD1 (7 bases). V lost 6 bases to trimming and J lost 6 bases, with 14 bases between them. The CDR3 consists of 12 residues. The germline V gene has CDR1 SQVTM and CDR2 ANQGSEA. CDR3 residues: CSVGGTEKTQYF. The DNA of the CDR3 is TGCAGCGTGGGCGGGACAGAGAAGACCCAGTACTTC.

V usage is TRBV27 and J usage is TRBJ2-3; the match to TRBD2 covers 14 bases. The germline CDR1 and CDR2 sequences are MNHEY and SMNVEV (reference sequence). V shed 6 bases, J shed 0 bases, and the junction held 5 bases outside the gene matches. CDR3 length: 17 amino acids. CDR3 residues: CASRRTSGRTSTDTQYF. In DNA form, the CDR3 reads TGTGCCAGCAGGCGGACTAGCGGGAGGACTAGCACAGATACGCAGTATTTT.

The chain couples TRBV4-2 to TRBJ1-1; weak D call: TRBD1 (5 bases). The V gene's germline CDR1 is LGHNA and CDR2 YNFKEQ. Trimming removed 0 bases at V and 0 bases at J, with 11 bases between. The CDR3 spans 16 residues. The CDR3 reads CASSQDGHQLNTEAFF. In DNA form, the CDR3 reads TGTGCCAGCAGCCAAGACGGACACCAACTGAACACTGAAGCTTTCTTT.

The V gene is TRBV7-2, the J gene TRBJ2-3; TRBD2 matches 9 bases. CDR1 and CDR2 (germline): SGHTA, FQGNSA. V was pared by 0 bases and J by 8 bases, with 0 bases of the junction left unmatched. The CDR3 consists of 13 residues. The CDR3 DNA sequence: TGTGCCAGCAGCTTAGCGGGACTAGCTACGCAGTATTTT. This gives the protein CASSLAGLATQYF.

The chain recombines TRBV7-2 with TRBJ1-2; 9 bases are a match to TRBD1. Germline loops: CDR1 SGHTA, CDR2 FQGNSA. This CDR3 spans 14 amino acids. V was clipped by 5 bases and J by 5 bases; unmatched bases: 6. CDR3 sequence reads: CASSPVGTGYGYTF. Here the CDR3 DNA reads TGTGCCAGCAGCCCCGTCGGGACAGGGTATGGCTACACCTTC.

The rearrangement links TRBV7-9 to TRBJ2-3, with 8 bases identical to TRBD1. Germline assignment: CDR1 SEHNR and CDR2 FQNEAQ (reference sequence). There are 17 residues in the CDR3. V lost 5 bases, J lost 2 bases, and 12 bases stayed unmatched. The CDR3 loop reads CASSPPFGGQATDTQYF. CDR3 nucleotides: TGTGCCAGCAGCCCCCCTTTTGGGGGACAGGCCACAGATACGCAGTATTTT.

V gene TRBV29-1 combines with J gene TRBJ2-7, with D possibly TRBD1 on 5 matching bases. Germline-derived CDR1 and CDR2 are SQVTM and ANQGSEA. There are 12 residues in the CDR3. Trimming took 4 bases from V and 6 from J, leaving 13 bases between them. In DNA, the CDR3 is TGCAGCGTTGTCGCAGGGCAGGGCGAGCAGTACTTC. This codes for CSVVAGQGEQYF.

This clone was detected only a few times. The CDR3 bases are TGCGCCAGCAGCCAAACAGGGGGCAGGGGTGGCTACACCTTC. It yields the protein CASSQTGGRGGYTF. The rearrangement uses TRBV4-3 and TRBJ1-2; 9 bases map to TRBD1. Germline trimming cut 2 bases from V and 7 bases from J; bases unmatched to any gene: 5. The CDR3 extends over 14 amino acids. Germline assignment: CDR1 LGHNA and CDR2 YSLEER.

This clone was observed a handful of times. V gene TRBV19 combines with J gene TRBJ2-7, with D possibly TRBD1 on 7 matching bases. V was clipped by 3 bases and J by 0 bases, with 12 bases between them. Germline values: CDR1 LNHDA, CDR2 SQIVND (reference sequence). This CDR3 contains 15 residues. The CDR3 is CASSIGQGGSYEQYF. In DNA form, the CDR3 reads TGTGCCAGTAGTATCGGGCAGGGGGGCTCCTACGAGCAGTACTTC.

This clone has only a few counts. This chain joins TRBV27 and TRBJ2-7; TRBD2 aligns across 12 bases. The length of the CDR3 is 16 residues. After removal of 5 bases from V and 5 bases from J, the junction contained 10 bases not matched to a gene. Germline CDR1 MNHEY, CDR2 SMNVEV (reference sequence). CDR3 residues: CASSPRLAGARDEQYF. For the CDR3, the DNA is TGTGCCAGCAGTCCCCGACTAGCGGGAGCACGGGACGAGCAGTACTTC.

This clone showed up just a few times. The CDR3 DNA reads TGCGCCAGCAGCCAAAACCCATGGGGGAGACAGGGGAGGGACACTGAAGCTTTCTTT. Protein: CASSQNPWGRQGRDTEAFF. This chain links TRBV4-3 with TRBJ1-1; 8 bases match TRBD1. CDR3 length: 19 amino acids. Germline CDR1 LGHNA, CDR2 YSLEER. The V and J ends lost 2 bases and 3 bases, in that order; junction bases with no gene match: 17.

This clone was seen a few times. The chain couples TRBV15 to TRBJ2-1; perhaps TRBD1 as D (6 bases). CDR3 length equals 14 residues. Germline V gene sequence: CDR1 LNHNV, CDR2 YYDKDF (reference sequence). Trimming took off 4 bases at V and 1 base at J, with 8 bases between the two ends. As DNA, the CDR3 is TGTGCCACCAGCACAGGGGTGTCCTACAATGAGCAGTTCTTC. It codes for CATSTGVSYNEQFF.

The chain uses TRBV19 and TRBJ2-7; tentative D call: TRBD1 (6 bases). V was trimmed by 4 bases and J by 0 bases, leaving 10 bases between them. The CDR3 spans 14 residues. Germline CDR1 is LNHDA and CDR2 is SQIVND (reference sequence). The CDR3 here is CASSTTGLSYEQYF. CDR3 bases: TGTGCCAGTAGTACCACAGGGCTCTCCTACGAGCAGTACTTC.

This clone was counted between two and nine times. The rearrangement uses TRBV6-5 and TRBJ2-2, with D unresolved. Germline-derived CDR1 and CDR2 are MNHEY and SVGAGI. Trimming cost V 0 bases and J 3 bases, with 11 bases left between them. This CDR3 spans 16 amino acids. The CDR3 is CASSYSSNSYTGELFF. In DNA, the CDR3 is TGTGCCAGCAGTTACTCAAGCAACAGCTACACCGGGGAGCTGTTTTTT.

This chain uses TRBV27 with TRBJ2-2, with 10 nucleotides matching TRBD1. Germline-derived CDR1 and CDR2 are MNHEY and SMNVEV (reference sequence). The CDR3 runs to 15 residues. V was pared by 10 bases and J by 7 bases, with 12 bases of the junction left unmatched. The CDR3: CATHPGTGVGGELFF. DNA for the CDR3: TGTGCCACCCACCCCGGGACAGGGGTCGGCGGGGAGCTGTTTTTT.

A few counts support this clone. The CDR3 nucleotides read TGTGCCAGCAGCGCCCGGGACAGGATTTTCTACGAGCAGTACTTC. Amino acids: CASSARDRIFYEQYF. This chain uses TRBV21-1 with TRBJ2-7; whether TRBD1, the table's D call, matches the DNA was not checked. TRBV21-1 is classified as a pseudogene. This CDR3 contains 15 residues.

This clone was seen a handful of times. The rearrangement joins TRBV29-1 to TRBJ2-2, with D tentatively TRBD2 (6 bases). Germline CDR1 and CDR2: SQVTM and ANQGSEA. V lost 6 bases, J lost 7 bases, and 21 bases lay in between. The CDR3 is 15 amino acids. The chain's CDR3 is CSVGGVGTSGGELFF. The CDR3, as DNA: TGCAGCGTCGGGGGAGTAGGGACTTCGGGCGGGGAGCTGTTTTTT.

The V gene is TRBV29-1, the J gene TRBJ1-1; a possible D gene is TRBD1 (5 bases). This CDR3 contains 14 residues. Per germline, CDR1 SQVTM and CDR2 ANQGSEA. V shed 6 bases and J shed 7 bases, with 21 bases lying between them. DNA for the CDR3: TGCAGCGTCGGCCCGTTGACAGCTAGGTTTGAAGCTTTCTTT. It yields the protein CSVGPLTARFEAFF.

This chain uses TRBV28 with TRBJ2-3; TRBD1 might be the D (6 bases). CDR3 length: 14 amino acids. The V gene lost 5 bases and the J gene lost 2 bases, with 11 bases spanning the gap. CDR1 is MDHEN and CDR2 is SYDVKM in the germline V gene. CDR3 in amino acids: CASSPGDNTDTQYF. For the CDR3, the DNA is TGTGCCAGCAGTCCCGGGGACAACACAGATACGCAGTATTTT.